The 32 T cell receptor beta chains listed next were all sequenced from one sample in a study of T cell responses to AZD1222 COVID-19 vaccine. TCRdb keeps only in-frame clones here, not all; method: immunoSEQ multiplex PCR. The sample holds 150,000 to 200,000 clones, roughly 93% seen once. The input for sequencing was peripheral blood, taken on day 0 of AZD1222 vaccination. The receptors come from an adult in good health.

The rearrangement joins TRBV3-1 (or the pseudogene TRBV3-2) to TRBJ2-5; D is ambiguous. Germline CDR1 reads LGHDT; CDR2 reads YNNKEL (reference sequence). The CDR3 runs 13 residues. V was pared by 2 bases and J by 5 bases, with 9 bases between. The CDR3 spells CASSQLSWETQYF. The CDR3 region has the DNA TGTGCCAGCAGCCAACTGAGTTGGGAGACCCAGTACTTC.

The rearrangement joins TRBV30 to TRBJ2-1, with TRBD2 identical over 12 bases. This CDR3 comprises 15 residues. The V segment lost 3 bases and the J segment 4 bases; nucleotides outside the gene matches: 4. Germline V lookup: CDR1 GTSNPN, CDR2 SVGIG (reference sequence). DNA for the CDR3: TGTGCCTGGAGAACCGGGACTAGCGGGTACAATGAGCAGTTCTTC. It translates to CAWRTGTSGYNEQFF.

The V and J genes are TRBV29-1 and TRBJ2-5, with D perhaps being TRBD1 or TRBD2 (5 bases each). Trimming took off 6 bases at V and 1 base at J, with 18 bases between the two ends. The CDR3 runs to 15 residues. Germline CDR1 and CDR2: SQVTM and ANQGSEA. The CDR3 region is CSVAGANIPQETQYF. The CDR3 region has the DNA TGCAGCGTGGCCGGGGCGAACATACCCCAAGAGACCCAGTACTTC.

The sample holds one count of this clone. J is TRBJ1-6 and V is TRBV2; D gene ambiguous. The CDR3 loop spans 12 amino acids. V lost 2 bases and J lost 9, with 5 bases in between. Germline loops: CDR1 SNHLY, CDR2 FYNNEI. In DNA form, the CDR3 reads TGTGCCAGCAGTGAACGTCGTTCACCCCTCCACTTT. It codes for CASSERRSPLHF.

This sequence joins TRBV19 and TRBJ2-1; 11 positions match TRBD2. This CDR3 has 14 amino acids. Losses at the gene ends were 7 bases for V and 7 bases for J; bases not matched to a gene: 6. CDR1 and CDR2 from the germline V gene are LNHDA and SQIVND (reference sequence). CDR3 DNA: TGTGCCAGTATGGGGGCTAGCGGGAGGAATGAGCAGTTCTTC. It specifies CASMGASGRNEQFF.

This clone was detected once. This chain uses TRBV7-8 with TRBJ1-1; no firm D call. Trimming left V 5 bases short and J 6 bases short, with 25 bases between. Germline CDR1 is SGHVS and CDR2 is FQNEAQ. The CDR3 runs 17 residues. CDR3 region: CASSHTTPLGVGSEAFF. Here the CDR3 DNA reads TGTGCCAGCAGCCATACCACCCCGTTAGGCGTCGGGTCTGAAGCTTTCTTT.

In this sample, this clone turned up once. The rearrangement uses TRBV3-1 (or the pseudogene TRBV3-2) and TRBJ2-1, with D uncertain. The CDR3 loop spans 15 amino acids. V was cut by 4 bases and J by 8 bases, with 18 bases left in between. CDR1 is LGHDT and CDR2 is YNNKEL in the germline V gene (reference sequence). CDR3 DNA sequence: TGTGCCAGCAGCCCCCTCGGTCAAGCCGTAGATGAGCAGTTCTTC. Residues: CASSPLGQAVDEQFF.

The rearrangement uses TRBV5-1 and TRBJ2-2; D not certain. The CDR3 totals 11 residues. Germline CDR1 and CDR2: SGHRS and YFSETQ. V was pared by 2 bases and J by 7 bases, with 3 bases between. CDR3 sequence (DNA): TGCGCCAGCAGCTTCTTCGGGGAGCTGTTTTTT. This codes for CASSFFGELFF.

The chain employs TRBV28 and TRBJ1-2; D is possibly TRBD1 (6 bases). V was trimmed by 6 bases and J by 3 bases, leaving 17 bases between them. The germline CDR1 and CDR2 sequences are MDHEN and SYDVKM. CDR3 length equals 15 residues. CDR3 sequence (DNA): TGTGCCAGCAGCAACCTCGGGGGGCAGGACTATGGCTACACCTTC. Encoded protein: CASSNLGGQDYGYTF.

The chain uses TRBV10-1 and TRBJ2-7; 7 positions match TRBD1. V lost 6 bases and J lost 0; bases outside the gene matches: 5. This CDR3 contains 14 residues. Germline V CDR1 and CDR2: WNHNN, SYGVQD (reference sequence). The CDR3 loop is CASSPGTDSYEQYF. CDR3 bases: TGCGCCAGCAGCCCCGGGACAGACTCCTACGAGCAGTACTTC.

The chain is built from TRBV27 and TRBJ1-4; D unclear. CDR1 and CDR2 (germline): MNHEY, SMNVEV (reference sequence). The CDR3 has 17 amino acids. Trimming cost V 3 bases and J 7 bases, with 21 bases left between them. The CDR3 region has the DNA TGTGCCAGCAGTTTCCTCCTAGCGGGAGGGCCTTCTGAAAAACTGTTTTTT. Translation gives CASSFLLAGGPSEKLFF.

This sequence joins TRBV7-8 and TRBJ2-7; 15 bases align to TRBD2. Germline V gene sequence: CDR1 SGHVS, CDR2 FQNEAQ. Unmatched junction bases numbered 4, after V lost 1 base and J lost 6 bases. The CDR3 totals 16 residues. CDR3 sequence: CASSLGTSGRASEQYF. In DNA form, the CDR3 reads TGTGCCAGCAGCTTAGGGACTAGCGGGAGGGCCAGCGAGCAGTACTTC. The whole variable domain, filled in from reference TRBV7-8 and TRBJ2-7, reads GAGVSQSPRYKVAKRGQDVALRCDPISGHVSLFWYQQALGQGPEFLTYFQNEAQLDKSGLPSDRFFAERPEGSVSTLKIQRTQQEDSAVYLCASSLGTSGRASEQYFGPGTRLTVT.

The rearrangement uses TRBV6-5 and TRBJ1-5; TRBD1 agrees at 8 bases. The germline gives CDR1 MNHEY, CDR2 SVGAGI. The CDR3 length is 14 residues. The V gene end was trimmed by 6 bases and the J gene end by 6 bases; junction bases not matched to a gene: 7. As DNA, the CDR3 is TGTGCCAGCAGAGGACAGGGATTCACTCAGCCCCAGCATTTT. Residues: CASRGQGFTQPQHF.

V is TRBV5-6 and J is TRBJ2-3; D call uncertain. Per the germline V gene, CDR1 is SGHDT and CDR2 is YYEEEE. CDR3 length: 14 residues. Trimming removed 2 bases from V and 2 bases from J, with 9 bases in between. The CDR3 region has the DNA TGTGCCAGCAGCTTCGGTCGGAACACAGATACGCAGTATTTT. Residues: CASSFGRNTDTQYF.

The rearrangement uses TRBV28 and TRBJ1-3; 7 bases are shared with TRBD1. This CDR3 has 16 residues. Per germline, CDR1 MDHEN and CDR2 SYDVKM. The V segment lost 8 bases and the J segment 0 bases; nucleotides outside the gene matches: 10. DNA of the CDR3: TGTGCCAGCGCATCCGACAGGGAGAGCTCTGGAAACACCATATATTTT. It specifies CASASDRESSGNTIYF.

This sequence joins TRBV5-4 and TRBJ2-3, with a weak D call TRBD1 (5 bases). Trimming left V 5 bases short and J 5 bases short, with 15 bases between. CDR3 length equals 14 residues. The germline CDR1 and CDR2 sequences are SGHNT and YYREEE (reference sequence). CDR3 sequence: CASSYTSREDTQYF. The CDR3, as DNA: TGTGCCAGCAGTTACACCAGCAGGGAAGATACGCAGTATTTT.

This chain links TRBV12-3 or TRBV12-4 with TRBJ1-5; the D gene is possibly TRBD1 (5 bases). CDR3 size: 13 residues. Deletions cut 2 bases from V and 7 bases from J, with 9 bases between. For the CDR3, the DNA is TGTGCCAGCAGTTTAACAGGTCAGCAGCCCCAGCATTTT. It specifies CASSLTGQQPQHF.

The chain is built from TRBV7-8 and TRBJ2-3, with 11 bases matching TRBD2. This CDR3 has 16 amino acids. The V and J ends lost 5 bases and 1 base, in that order; junction bases with no gene match: 5. Per the germline V gene, CDR1 is SGHVS and CDR2 is FQNEAQ. The CDR3 nucleotides are TGTGCCAGCAGCCTATTAGCGGGAGGGGGCACAGATACGCAGTATTTT. Protein sequence: CASSLLAGGGTDTQYF. The entire variable domain, with the rest obtained from reference TRBV7-8 and TRBJ2-3, is as follows: GAGVSQSPRYKVAKRGQDVALRCDPISGHVSLFWYQQALGQGPEFLTYFQNEAQLDKSGLPSDRFFAERPEGSVSTLKIQRTQQEDSAVYLCASSLLAGGGTDTQYFGPGTRLTVL.

The chain employs TRBV10-1 and TRBJ2-7, with unresolved D. V lost 3 bases to trimming and J lost 3 bases, with 9 bases between them. This CDR3 contains 13 residues. Germline CDR1 is WNHNN and CDR2 is SYGVQD (reference sequence). The CDR3 protein is CASSEWVGYEQYF. CDR3 bases: TGCGCCAGCAGTGAATGGGTCGGCTACGAGCAGTACTTC.

The V call is TRBV7-8, the J call TRBJ2-1; 9 bases align to TRBD1. Germline V gene sequence: CDR1 SGHVS, CDR2 FQNEAQ. With 5 bases clipped from V and 2 bases from J, the junction kept 4 bases outside the gene matches. The CDR3 is 15 amino acids. The CDR3 coding sequence is TGTGCCAGCAGCCCGAGACAGGGGGCCTACAATGAGCAGTTCTTC. It codes for CASSPRQGAYNEQFF.

The chain employs TRBV6-1 and TRBJ2-2; 8 bases align to TRBD1. The CDR3 contains 14 residues. The ends lost 7 bases at V and 4 bases at J; junction bases unmatched: 5. The V gene's germline CDR1 is MNHNS and CDR2 SASEGT. This CDR3 is CASTDRGGTGELFF. DNA of the CDR3: TGTGCCAGCACTGACAGGGGCGGCACCGGGGAGCTGTTTTTT.

V usage is TRBV2 and J usage is TRBJ1-5; D is perhaps TRBD1 (6 bases). There are 15 residues in the CDR3. V lost 7 bases, J lost 4 bases, and 17 bases lay in between. The V gene's germline CDR1 is SNHLY and CDR2 FYNNEI. CDR3 loop: CASTITGLWNQPQHF. The CDR3 nucleotides read TGTGCCAGCACCATAACAGGGCTCTGGAATCAGCCCCAGCATTTT.

The J gene is TRBJ2-3, the V gene TRBV5-1, with TRBD2 matching 7 bases. CDR1 SGHRS and CDR2 YFSETQ come from the germline V gene. V trimming: 0 bases; J trimming: 1 base; junction bases outside the gene matches: 5. CDR3 size: 16 residues. The CDR3 sequence is CASSLAASGGTDTQYF. For the CDR3, the DNA is TGCGCCAGCAGCTTGGCCGCTAGCGGCGGCACAGATACGCAGTATTTT.

J is TRBJ2-7 and V is TRBV18, with TRBD2 as a possible D gene (5 bases). V was cut by 0 bases and J by 7 bases, with 16 bases left in between. The CDR3 is 15 residues long. The germline V gene has CDR1 KGHSH and CDR2 LQKENI. The CDR3 coding sequence is TGTGCCAGCTCACCACCCGTTGACGAGGGCCTGGAGCAGTACTTC. Encoded protein: CASSPPVDEGLEQYF.

Only a few counts were recorded for this clone. The chain employs TRBV28 and TRBJ1-1; a weak D match, TRBD1 (5 bases). The CDR3 contains 13 residues. V was pared by 8 bases and J by 6 bases, with 16 bases between. The germline gives CDR1 MDHEN, CDR2 SYDVKM. The CDR3 spells CASRSPGPAEAFF. For the CDR3, the DNA is TGTGCCAGCCGGAGTCCGGGGCCGGCTGAAGCTTTCTTT.

The chain carries TRBV6-2 or TRBV6-3 and TRBJ2-3; D remains ambiguous. This CDR3 has 11 amino acids. The germline gives CDR1 MNHEY, CDR2 SVGEGT. V was clipped by 2 bases and J by 9 bases, with 6 bases between them. The chain's CDR3 is CASSYGRTQYF. CDR3 bases: TGTGCCAGCAGTTACGGCCGAACGCAGTATTTT.

This chain connects TRBV15 to TRBJ1-5; possible D gene TRBD1, 6 bases. The V end lost 4 bases, the J end lost 2 bases, and 12 bases lay between the germline ends. The germline V gene has CDR1 LNHNV and CDR2 YYDKDF (reference sequence). The CDR3 is 15 amino acids. The CDR3 nucleotides are TGTGCCACCAGCAAAAGCAGGGGCGGCAATCAGCCCCAGCATTTT. Translating it yields CATSKSRGGNQPQHF.

J is TRBJ2-5 and V is TRBV3-1 (or the pseudogene TRBV3-2); D gene ambiguous. CDR1 is LGHDT, CDR2 YNNKEL, per germline (reference sequence). The CDR3 is 14 amino acids. V was cut by 1 base and J by 1 base, with 7 bases left in between. The CDR3 nucleotides are TGTGCCAGCAGCCAAGGCGACTTCCAAGAGACCCAGTACTTC. Translated: CASSQGDFQETQYF.

The rearrangement joins TRBV25-1 to TRBJ2-6; D is uncertain. The germline CDR1 and CDR2 sequences are MGHDK and SYGVNS. The CDR3 sequence is 17 residues long. Deletions cut 1 base from V and 1 base from J, with 11 bases between. For the CDR3, the DNA is TGTGCCAGCAGTGAATGGGTCAGCTGGTCTGGGGCCAACGTCCTGACTTTC. Its translation is CASSEWVSWSGANVLTF. The entire variable domain, with the rest obtained from reference TRBV25-1 and TRBJ2-6, is as follows: EADIYQTPRYLVIGTGKKITLECSQTMGHDKMYWYQQDPGMELHLIHYSYGVNSTEKGDLSSESTVSRIRTEHFPLTLESARPSHTSQYLCASSEWVSWSGANVLTFGAGSRLTVL.

The chain combines TRBV28 with TRBJ1-2, with 9 bases lining up with TRBD1. With 3 bases clipped from V and 3 bases from J, the junction kept 8 bases outside the gene matches. Germline CDR1 is MDHEN and CDR2 is SYDVKM. CDR3 length equals 16 residues. CDR3 protein: CASSLLPGTGHYGYTF. CDR3 in DNA: TGTGCCAGCAGTTTGCTTCCCGGGACAGGGCACTATGGCTACACCTTC.

The rearrangement links TRBV30 to TRBJ2-7, with 9 nucleotides matching TRBD1. Per germline, CDR1 GTSNPN and CDR2 SVGIG (reference sequence). V lost 5 bases and J lost 9; bases outside the gene matches: 5. The CDR3 covers 11 residues. The CDR3 nucleotides read TGTGCCTGGTTCCGACAGGGGGGGCAGTACTTC. Amino acids: CAWFRQGGQYF.

V and J are TRBV30 and TRBJ2-3, with D tentatively TRBD2 (6 bases). This CDR3 region has 15 residues. The V gene lost 3 bases and the J gene lost 3 bases, with 16 bases spanning the gap. Germline-derived CDR1 and CDR2 are GTSNPN and SVGIG (reference sequence). The DNA for the CDR3 is TGTGCCTGGAGCGGGACCCTGGAGGGTACAGATACGCAGTATTTT. Protein: CAWSGTLEGTDTQYF.